This T cell receptor (beta chain) was recovered during a study of blood T cell dynamics during melanoma immunotherapy. Whole-study context: Patients with metastatic melanoma got pembrolizumab or nivolumab-ipilimumab as first-line care.

The time point is: pre-treatment baseline. The CDR3 runs 16 residues. Trimming removed 4 bases from V and 3 bases from J; junction bases left unmatched: 5. The germline V gene encodes CDR1 SGHNT and CDR2 YYREEE (reference sequence). A fixed DNA input of about 350 ng was used per bulk PBMC sample. Method: immunoSEQ multiplex PCR; TCRdb's copy keeps in-frame clones and lacks some. The sample has roughly 10,000 clones; over 80% are singletons. The sequence was obtained from a human donor with melanoma. The V gene is TRBV5-4, the J gene TRBJ2-3; 13 bases align to TRBD2. The starting material was blood, obtained from a patient treated with checkpoint blockade. CDR3 nucleotide sequence: TGTGCCAGCAGCGTACTAGCGGGGGGGATTACAGATACGCAGTATTTT. Translating it yields CASSVLAGGITDTQYF.